Presented here are 5 T cell receptor beta chains from one specimen sequenced in a study of T cell responses to AZD1222 COVID-19 vaccine. Only in-frame clones appear in the TCRdb table, and some are missing; sequencing was by immunoSEQ multiplex PCR. The top ten hold under 9% of the sample, which has 95,000 to 150,000 clones, roughly 90% seen once. This specimen consisted of peripheral blood, obtained 28 days after the second AZD1222 dose. All receptors come from an adult who received the AZD1222 COVID-19 vaccine.

V usage is TRBV5-1 and J usage is TRBJ1-2, with 7 bases matching TRBD1. The CDR3 covers 15 residues. Looked up from germline, CDR1 is SGHRS and CDR2 is YFSETQ. The V segment lost 0 bases and the J segment 8 bases; nucleotides outside the gene matches: 10. The CDR3 DNA sequence: TGCGCCAGCAGCTTGGCCGAGGGGGCTTCGTGGGGCTACACCTTC. Protein sequence: CASSLAEGASWGYTF.

V is TRBV10-3 and J is TRBJ1-1; D may be TRBD1 (6 bases). This CDR3 has 13 amino acids. Per germline, CDR1 ENHRY and CDR2 SYGVKD. The germline V and J ends were trimmed by 5 bases and 4 bases, with 11 bases remaining between them. Written as DNA, the CDR3 is TGTGCCATCAGTTCACAGGGTGTCACTGAAGCTTTCTTT. It encodes CAISSQGVTEAFF.

This rearrangement joins TRBV19 to TRBJ1-6; a weak D match, TRBD1 (6 bases). The ends were cut back, 3 bases at V and 0 bases at J, with 9 bases in the middle. Germline V gene sequence: CDR1 LNHDA, CDR2 SQIVND (reference sequence). The CDR3 sequence is 16 residues long. CDR3 region: CASSIQGSSYNSPLHF. CDR3 nucleotide sequence: TGTGCCAGTAGTATCCAGGGGAGCTCCTATAATTCACCCCTCCACTTT.

The chain joins TRBV28 to TRBJ1-1; D not certain. CDR1 and CDR2 from the germline V gene are MDHEN and SYDVKM. There are 13 residues in the CDR3. Trimming pared 6 bases from V and 2 bases from J, leaving 10 bases between. DNA for the CDR3: TGTGCCAGCAGCTCCCATTCCAACACTGAAGCTTTCTTT. Its protein product is CASSSHSNTEAFF.

The V call is TRBV7-9, the J call TRBJ2-1; no clear D. Per the germline V gene, CDR1 is SEHNR and CDR2 is FQNEAQ (reference sequence). V was cut by 4 bases and J by 2 bases, with 6 bases left in between. The CDR3 has 13 amino acids. The CDR3 nucleotides read TGTGCCAGCAGCTCCTCCCCCTACAATGAGCAGTTCTTC. As protein: CASSSSPYNEQFF.